This T cell receptor (beta chain) was recovered during a study of shared clonotypes between healthy human individuals. General study results and limits: Relative to their counterparts shared across all four donors, non-shared clonotypes exhibited diminished generation probabilities.

As concerns this clone: What it binds is unknown.

Here immunoSEQ multiplex PCR was the method, and the copy in TCRdb shows in-frame clones only, minus some. The sample holds approximately 330,000 clones, around 67% seen once. Trimming took 8 bases from V and 0 from J; bases not matched to a gene: 3. This CDR3 has 14 residues. Germline assignment: CDR1 MNHNS and CDR2 SASEGT. This clonotype originated in a young man in good health. The sequencing sample was made of memory CD4+ T cells sorted from blood. This sample's subset: CD45RA-negative fraction. J is TRBJ1-4 and V is TRBV6-1, with 7 positions matching TRBD1. The DNA for the CDR3 is TGTGCCAGCCGAGGGGGCGCAACTAATGAAAAACTGTTTTTT. It is translated as CASRGGATNEKLFF.